The 13 T cell receptor beta chains given below trace back to one sample, sequenced in a study of identical twins. TCRdb called the 5' RACE reads again in MiXCR, with one record for every CDR3 protein. The sample lists more than 1.5 million distinct CDR3 sequences; roughly 35% were seen once. Sample: cord blood. The receptors here all came from a newborn girl in good health.

This clonotype was observed a handful of times. J is TRBJ2-3 and V is TRBV9; either TRBD1 or TRBD2 may fit D (5 bases each). V shed 1 base and J shed 1 base, with 13 bases lying between them. The CDR3 length is 16 residues. Per the germline V gene, CDR1 is SGDLS and CDR2 is YYNGEE. The CDR3 region is CASSVRAGGGTDTQYF. CDR3 DNA sequence: TGTGCCAGCAGCGTAAGGGCTGGGGGAGGCACAGATACGCAGTATTTT. The full variable domain, completed using reference TRBV9 and TRBJ2-3, is DSGVTQTPKHLITATGQRVTLRCSPRSGDLSVYWYQQSLDQGLQFLIQYYNGEERAKGNILERFSAQQFPDLHSELNLSSLELGDSALYFCASSVRAGGGTDTQYFGPGTRLTVL.

V and J are TRBV4-2 and TRBJ1-4; D is unresolved. This CDR3 has 15 residues. Trimming took 0 bases from V and 0 from J, leaving 5 bases between them. Germline V lookup: CDR1 LGHNA, CDR2 YNFKEQ. CDR3 DNA sequence: TGTGCCAGCAGCCAAGATACAACAACTAATGAAAAACTGTTTTTT. Its translation: CASSQDTTTNEKLFF.

This chain uses TRBV4-2 with TRBJ2-7, with 8 bases identical to TRBD2. Germline loops: CDR1 LGHNA, CDR2 YNFKEQ. This CDR3 contains 17 residues. V was clipped by 0 bases and J by 0 bases; unmatched bases: 7. CDR3 loop: CASSQDEGSGSSYEQYF. The CDR3, as DNA: TGTGCCAGCAGCCAAGATGAGGGAAGCGGGAGCTCCTACGAGCAGTACTTC.

The chain couples TRBV7-9 to TRBJ1-1; TRBD1 matches 10 bases. The V and J ends lost 1 base and 4 bases, in that order; junction bases with no gene match: 9. Germline lookup yields CDR1 SEHNR and CDR2 FQNEAQ (reference sequence). CDR3 length: 17 residues. The CDR3 DNA reads TGTGCCAGCAGCTTAGTTCCGGGACAGGGGTATGGCACTGAAGCTTTCTTT. Amino acid sequence: CASSLVPGQGYGTEAFF.

The chain uses TRBV3-1 and TRBJ1-2; no clear D. Between the trimmed V and J ends, which lost 4 bases and 8 bases, there was a span of 11 bases. Germline lookup yields CDR1 LGHDT and CDR2 YNNKEL (reference sequence). The CDR3 covers 12 residues. CDR3 coding DNA: TGTGCCAGCAGCCTAAGGGCCGAGGGCTACACCTTC. Its translation: CASSLRAEGYTF. Complete variable domain (other parts from reference TRBV3-1 and TRBJ1-2): DTAVSQTPKYLVTQMGNDKSIKCEQNLGHDTMYWYKQDSKKFLKIMFSYNNKELIINETVPNRFSPKSPDKAHLNLHINSLELGDSAVYFCASSLRAEGYTFGSGTRLTVV.

This clonotype was recorded a few times. The V and J genes are TRBV4-2 and TRBJ2-7; TRBD1 is a possible D gene (6 bases). Germline V gives CDR1 LGHNA, CDR2 YNFKEQ. V lost 2 bases and J 0 bases, leaving 11 bases between the germline ends. This CDR3 contains 15 residues. This chain's CDR3 is CASSQLIRGSYEQYF. The CDR3 nucleotides are TGTGCCAGCAGCCAACTGATCAGGGGCTCCTACGAGCAGTACTTC.

This clonotype was detected only a few times. The junction departs from the called germline gene at one end, perhaps through a read error. V gene TRBV28 combines with J gene TRBJ2-4; no firm D call. The end of the DNA is better explained by TRBJ2-7, so the J call may be wrong. Germline V lookup: CDR1 MDHEN, CDR2 SYDVKM. The CDR3 totals 12 residues. CDR3 in amino acids: CASGLWGYEQYF. CDR3 DNA: TGTGCCAGCGGTTTATGGGGTTACGAGCAGTACTTC.

This clonotype was counted only a few times. The chain is built from TRBV20-1 and TRBJ2-1; 11 nucleotides agree with TRBD2. Germline values: CDR1 DFQATT, CDR2 SNEGSKA (reference sequence). The CDR3 runs 17 residues. The V gene end was trimmed by 3 bases and the J gene end by 6 bases; junction bases not matched to a gene: 13. CDR3 coding DNA: TGCAGTGCTAGTTATGGGACTAGCGGAGTCGCGGGCAATGAGCAGTTCTTC. This gives the protein CSASYGTSGVAGNEQFF.

This clonotype came up a few times. The CDR3 region has the DNA TGCAGTGCTCGGACTCCCGAGGCAGATACGCAGTATTTT. It translates to CSARTPEADTQYF. J is TRBJ2-3 and V is TRBV20-1; D is perhaps TRBD2 (5 bases). Trimming shortened V by 5 bases and J by 4 bases, and 13 bases separated the two germline ends. The CDR3 runs to 13 residues. Germline assignment: CDR1 DFQATT and CDR2 SNEGSKA (reference sequence).

This rearrangement joins TRBV5-5 to TRBJ2-1; no clear D gene. Per the germline V gene, CDR1 is SGHKS and CDR2 is YYEKEE (reference sequence). This CDR3 is 15 amino acids long. V lost 1 base and J 0 bases, leaving 8 bases between the germline ends. The DNA of the CDR3 is TGTGCCAGCAGCTTGTTTGAGAGCTCCTACAATGAGCAGTTCTTC. Its translation: CASSLFESSYNEQFF.

This rearrangement joins TRBV7-8 to TRBJ1-1; D is possibly TRBD1 (5 bases). CDR1 and CDR2 from the germline V gene are SGHVS and FQNEAQ. The CDR3 has 13 residues. With 4 bases removed from V and 7 bases from J, the gap between germline ends came to 13 bases. The CDR3 protein is CASSSRRDGEAFF. The DNA for the CDR3 is TGTGCCAGCAGCTCGCGCCGGGACGGTGAAGCTTTCTTT.

Only a few counts were recorded for this clonotype. The genes are TRBV3-1 and TRBJ1-2; D not resolved. V was pared by 1 base and J by 6 bases, with 6 bases between. Germline values: CDR1 LGHDT, CDR2 YNNKEL (reference sequence). The length of the CDR3 is 12 residues. CDR3: CASSQVRDGYTF. The CDR3 DNA follows: TGTGCCAGCAGCCAAGTGCGGGATGGCTACACCTTC.

This clonotype was observed a few times. V usage is TRBV9 and J usage is TRBJ2-5; 8 bases are shared with TRBD1. The CDR3 sequence is 14 residues long. Germline-derived CDR1 and CDR2 are SGDLS and YYNGEE. After removal of 4 bases from V and 5 bases from J, the junction contained 7 bases not matched to a gene. The CDR3 sequence: CASSPGQGWETQYF. CDR3 in DNA: TGTGCCAGCAGCCCAGGACAGGGATGGGAGACCCAGTACTTC.